A single sample gave rise to the 30 T cell receptor beta chains below, sequenced in a study of T cells in Graves' hyperthyroidism and ophthalmopathy. There were TCR beta CDR3 regions amplified from RNA transcripts. During a first-round RT-PCR of the TCR CDR3, the HTBI primer set was used. TCRdb reanalysed the multiplex PCR reads using MiXCR and keeps one entry per CDR3 protein. The table records 350,000 to 400,000 distinct CDR3 sequences, 15% of them present only once. The sample comprised blood. The receptors were sampled from a woman in her 30s with Graves' hyperthyroidism.

This clonotype appeared a few times. The chain links TRBV20-1 to TRBJ2-7; D may correspond to TRBD1 or TRBD2 (5 bases each). The germline CDR1 and CDR2 sequences are DFQATT and SNEGSKA (reference sequence). V was clipped by 2 bases and J by 2 bases, with 16 bases between them. This CDR3 contains 15 residues. The CDR3 region is CSARSTGTAPYEQYF. CDR3 sequence (DNA): TGCAGTGCTAGATCAACCGGGACGGCACCCTACGAGCAGTACTTC.

This rearrangement joins TRBV5-4 to TRBJ2-5; 12 bases map to TRBD2. This CDR3 is built from 16 residues. CDR1 and CDR2 from the germline V gene are SGHNT and YYREEE (reference sequence). The junction had 5 bases not matched to a gene; V was cut back by 2 bases and J by 3 bases. DNA for the CDR3: TGTGCCAGCAGCTTTTCTAGCGGGAGGGGCGAAGAGACCCAGTACTTC. Translated, it gives CASSFSSGRGEETQYF.

This clonotype was seen a few times. This chain uses TRBV10-3 with TRBJ1-1; TRBD1 might be the D (5 bases). The germline V and J ends were trimmed by 6 bases and 4 bases, with 21 bases remaining between them. Germline lookup yields CDR1 ENHRY and CDR2 SYGVKD. This CDR3 has 16 residues. The CDR3 here is CAISTLLQGSGTEAFF. DNA for the CDR3: TGTGCCATCAGCACCCTCCTGCAGGGTTCAGGCACTGAAGCTTTCTTT.

The chain joins TRBV25-1 to TRBJ1-1; 9 nucleotides match TRBD1. Germline V lookup: CDR1 MGHDK, CDR2 SYGVNS. The CDR3 contains 13 residues. Germline trimming cut 5 bases from V and 10 bases from J; bases unmatched to any gene: 8. CDR3 sequence (DNA): TGTGCCAGCAGTCTCCGGACAGGGGATCTAGCTTTCTTT. Amino acids: CASSLRTGDLAFF.

This clonotype showed up many times. This chain connects TRBV12-3 or TRBV12-4 to TRBJ2-7; TRBD1 agrees at 7 bases. The ends lost 6 bases at V and 6 bases at J; junction bases unmatched: 11. This CDR3 is built from 14 residues. The chain's CDR3 is CASRTGTEGAEQYF. As DNA, the CDR3 is TGTGCCAGCAGAACCGGGACAGAGGGGGCCGAGCAGTACTTC.

The chain combines TRBV20-1 with TRBJ1-5, with 10 bases lining up with TRBD1. Per the germline V gene, CDR1 is DFQATT and CDR2 is SNEGSKA (reference sequence). V lost 6 bases, J lost 0 bases, and 8 bases stayed unmatched. This CDR3 is built from 16 residues. The CDR3 sequence is CSAGDRGRYSNQPQHF. DNA for the CDR3: TGCAGTGCAGGGGACAGGGGACGTTATAGCAATCAGCCCCAGCATTTT.

The rearrangement links TRBV20-1 to TRBJ1-3; 7 bases are a match to TRBD1. This CDR3 contains 15 residues. In germline, CDR1 is DFQATT, CDR2 SNEGSKA (reference sequence). Unmatched junction bases numbered 11, after V lost 5 bases and J lost 4 bases. CDR3 nucleotide sequence: TGCAGTGCTTTAACGACAGGGCGTCGCGGAAACACCATATATTTT. Protein product: CSALTTGRRGNTIYF.

Notes on this clonotype: Just one base apart from a much larger clone, this may be a read error. The chain couples TRBV7-2 to TRBJ2-7; 13 bases map to TRBD2. With the DNA end fitting TRBJ2-1 better, the J assignment may be wrong. The germline V gene encodes CDR1 SGHTA and CDR2 FQGNSA. The CDR3 totals 15 residues. The CDR3 reads CASSWTSGSIYEQFF. CDR3 bases: TGTGCCAGCAGCTGGACTAGCGGGAGTATCTACGAGCAGTTCTTC.

The table lists this clonotype with many counts. The chain links TRBV2 to TRBJ2-7; D gene ambiguous. The CDR3 is 13 amino acids. V shed 1 base and J shed 2 bases, with 6 bases lying between them. Germline lookup yields CDR1 SNHLY and CDR2 FYNNEI. The CDR3 bases are TGTGCCAGCAGTGAAGTGGCGCCCTACGAGCAGTACTTC. It codes for CASSEVAPYEQYF.

In its sample, this clonotype was seen a few times. CDR3 bases: TGTGCCAGCAGCTTACAGACAAGCCCCTACGAGCAGTACTTC. It specifies CASSLQTSPYEQYF. The chain has TRBV7-9 and TRBJ2-7; D gene uncertain. The CDR3 contains 14 residues. CDR1 is SEHNR, CDR2 FQNEAQ, per germline (reference sequence). V was cut by 2 bases and J by 2 bases, with 10 bases left in between.

This chain links TRBV20-1 with TRBJ2-1, with TRBD2 matching 9 bases. Germline CDR1 and CDR2: DFQATT and SNEGSKA (reference sequence). Losses at the gene ends were 4 bases for V and 8 bases for J; bases not matched to a gene: 12. The CDR3 is made up of 15 amino acids. The chain's CDR3 is CSATKREVIYDEQFF. Here the CDR3 DNA reads TGCAGTGCTACTAAGCGGGAGGTAATATACGATGAGCAGTTCTTC.

This clonotype was found a few times. Its ends do not fully match the called genes, so a read error is possible. The chain combines TRBV7-9 with TRBJ2-7; D is perhaps TRBD2 (5 bases). Germline CDR1 reads SEHNR; CDR2 reads FQNEAQ (reference sequence). The CDR3 loop spans 15 amino acids. CDR3 sequence reads: CASSQVTGLGREQYF. Here the CDR3 DNA reads TGCGCCAGCAGCCAAGTTACTGGACTCGGGCGCGAGCAGTACTTC.

This clonotype was counted many times. This chain links TRBV7-2 with TRBJ2-7; 13 nucleotides line up with TRBD2. Germline lookup yields CDR1 SGHTA and CDR2 FQGNSA. V dropped 3 bases and J dropped 4; count of bases not matched to a gene: 3. The CDR3 length is 15 residues. The CDR3 DNA reads as TGTGCCAGCAGCTTGATGGGACTAGCGGGGTACGAGCAGTACTTC. It codes for CASSLMGLAGYEQYF.

This clonotype was counted many times. V gene TRBV20-1 combines with J gene TRBJ2-1; 13 bases align to TRBD2. V lost 6 bases to trimming and J lost 0 bases; unmatched junction nucleotides: 8. This CDR3 spans 17 amino acids. The germline V gene encodes CDR1 DFQATT and CDR2 SNEGSKA (reference sequence). CDR3 protein: CSAAGTSGMSSYNEQFF. Written as DNA, the CDR3 is TGCAGTGCCGCCGGGACTAGCGGGATGAGCTCCTACAATGAGCAGTTCTTC.

There are many counts of this clonotype. The V call is TRBV11-2, the J call TRBJ1-2; tentatively, D is TRBD1 (5 bases). This CDR3 region has 13 residues. The germline V gene has CDR1 SGHAT and CDR2 FQNNGV. V was cut by 4 bases and J by 2 bases, with 8 bases left in between. CDR3 coding DNA: TGTGCCAGCAGCTATGACAGAAACTATGGCTACACCTTC. Translating it yields CASSYDRNYGYTF.

This clonotype showed up many times. The chain uses TRBV30 and TRBJ1-5; 8 bases align to TRBD1. Germline V lookup: CDR1 GTSNPN, CDR2 SVGIG (reference sequence). With 2 bases clipped from V and 5 bases from J, the junction kept 5 bases outside the gene matches. This CDR3 region has 14 residues. This CDR3 reads CAWSLGQGDQPQHF. The CDR3 nucleotides are TGTGCCTGGAGTCTCGGACAGGGAGATCAGCCCCAGCATTTT.

Ten or more counts support this clonotype. This chain connects TRBV28 to TRBJ2-5; tentative D call: TRBD1 (7 bases). Trimming cost V 6 bases and J 5 bases, with 13 bases left between them. This CDR3 is 13 amino acids long. CDR1 is MDHEN, CDR2 SYDVKM, per germline. CDR3 region: CASSSPGGETQYF. CDR3 nucleotides: TGTGCCAGCAGCTCCCCAGGGGGGGAGACCCAGTACTTC.

The chain has TRBV5-6 and TRBJ2-1; possible D gene TRBD1, 5 bases. V lost 3 bases to trimming and J lost 7 bases, with 17 bases between them. From germline, CDR1 is SGHDT and CDR2 YYEEEE. CDR3 length: 15 amino acids. The CDR3 DNA reads as TGTGCCAGCAGCTCTTCTTACGCGAAGGGGAATGAGCAGTTCTTC. This sequence encodes CASSSSYAKGNEQFF.

The chain carries TRBV6-1 and TRBJ1-1, with D hard to call. Trimming left V 2 bases short and J 1 base short, with 14 bases between. The CDR3 is 16 amino acids. Germline V CDR1 and CDR2: MNHNS, SASEGT. This CDR3 is CASSEWFGDPNTEAFF. DNA for the CDR3: TGTGCCAGCAGTGAATGGTTTGGGGATCCGAACACTGAAGCTTTCTTT.

This clonotype was observed many times. V and J are TRBV3-1 and TRBJ2-1; unclear D gene. V dropped 0 bases and J dropped 0 bases, with 12 bases sitting between them. Germline CDR1 and CDR2: LGHDT and YNNKEL (reference sequence). This CDR3 has 17 amino acids. As DNA, the CDR3 is TGTGCCAGCAGCCAAGAAGGAGTTCTCTCCTCCTACAATGAGCAGTTCTTC. Translating gives CASSQEGVLSSYNEQFF.

The chain employs TRBV6-1 and TRBJ1-4, with D unclear. V lost 8 bases and J 3 bases, leaving 16 bases between the germline ends. The V gene's germline CDR1 is MNHNS and CDR2 SASEGT. This CDR3 contains 15 residues. DNA of the CDR3: TGTGCCAGCGGACCGCCGGGATACGCTAATGAAAAACTGTTTTTT. Translation: CASGPPGYANEKLFF.

This clonotype was recorded at least ten times. CDR3 nucleotide sequence: TGTGCCAGCAGTTTAATCGGTGGCCCTGAAGCTTTCTTT. Amino acids: CASSLIGGPEAFF. The chain is built from TRBV28 and TRBJ1-1; the D is unclear. With 2 bases removed from V and 6 bases from J, the gap between germline ends came to 10 bases. The CDR3 runs 13 residues. CDR1 is MDHEN, CDR2 SYDVKM, per germline.

Many counts were recorded for this clonotype. V and J are TRBV11-3 and TRBJ1-1, with a weak D call TRBD1 (5 bases). Trimming stripped 0 bases from V and 4 bases from J, with 9 bases between. The CDR3 runs 14 residues. Germline V gene lookup returns CDR1 SGHNT and CDR2 YENEEA. CDR3 sequence: CASSLDPGPTEAFF. In DNA, the CDR3 is TGTGCCAGCAGCTTAGATCCAGGGCCCACTGAAGCTTTCTTT.

This clonotype has a count of ten or more. The chain recombines TRBV6-1 with TRBJ2-7, with 7 bases lining up with TRBD2. In germline, CDR1 is MNHNS, CDR2 SASEGT. The CDR3 runs to 14 residues. Trimming took 6 bases from V and 3 from J; bases not matched to a gene: 8. The CDR3 bases are TGTGCCAGCAGGAAGCGGGACGGGGACTACGAGCAGTACTTC. Protein sequence: CASRKRDGDYEQYF.

This clonotype turned up a few times. The rearrangement joins TRBV4-2 to TRBJ1-2; TRBD1 agrees at 8 bases. The CDR3 is 17 amino acids. Germline V lookup: CDR1 LGHNA, CDR2 YNFKEQ. Losses at the gene ends were 0 bases for V and 4 bases for J; bases not matched to a gene: 10. CDR3 loop: CASSQDFRTGTVYGYTF. In DNA, the CDR3 is TGTGCCAGCAGCCAAGATTTCAGGACAGGGACGGTCTATGGCTACACCTTC.

This rearrangement joins TRBV10-3 to TRBJ2-4; D is undetermined. Trimming left V 6 bases short and J 0 bases short, with 12 bases between. The CDR3 length is 15 residues. Germline CDR1 ENHRY, CDR2 SYGVKD. The CDR3 loop is CAISLDRTAKNIQYF. CDR3 sequence (DNA): TGTGCCATCAGCCTCGATCGGACAGCCAAAAACATTCAGTACTTC.

This clonotype appeared a few times. The J gene is TRBJ1-5, the V gene TRBV19; possibly TRBD1 for D (5 bases). V was trimmed by 10 bases and J by 3 bases, leaving 19 bases between them. Germline values: CDR1 LNHDA, CDR2 SQIVND (reference sequence). The CDR3 length is 15 residues. CDR3 region: CATAPFDSPNQPQHF. Here the CDR3 DNA reads TGTGCCACAGCACCATTCGACAGCCCCAATCAGCCCCAGCATTTT.

The genes are TRBV2 and TRBJ1-3; D possibly corresponds to TRBD1 (6 bases). The ends were cut back, 4 bases at V and 0 bases at J, with 10 bases in the middle. CDR3 length equals 15 residues. CDR1 and CDR2 (germline): SNHLY, FYNNEI. The CDR3 coding sequence is TGTGCCAGCAGTGTGGACAGCAACTCTGGAAACACCATATATTTT. Translation gives CASSVDSNSGNTIYF. The full variable domain, in which reference TRBV2 and TRBJ1-3 provide the parts outside the CDR3, is EPEVTQTPSHQVTQMGQEVILRCVPISNHLYFYWYRQILGQKVEFLVSFYNNEISEKSEIFDDQFSVERPDGSNFTLKIRSTKLEDSAMYFCASSVDSNSGNTIYFGEGSWLTVV.

This clonotype was detected ten times or more. The J gene is TRBJ2-5, the V gene TRBV3-1, with D possibly called TRBD1 or TRBD2 (5 bases each). The germline gives CDR1 LGHDT, CDR2 YNNKEL (reference sequence). The CDR3 loop spans 14 amino acids. V shed 1 base and J shed 7 bases, with 13 bases lying between them. CDR3 coding DNA: TGTGCCAGCAGCCAAGTGGGGGTTCCCGGGACCCAGTACTTC. Its protein product is CASSQVGVPGTQYF.

This clonotype was counted at least ten times. The gene calls are TRBV7-6 and TRBJ2-3, with 7 positions matching TRBD2. Germline values: CDR1 SGHVS, CDR2 FNYEAQ. This CDR3 has 15 residues. J gave up 2 bases and V 1 base, and 3 bases lay outside the gene matches. CDR3 DNA: TGTGCCAGCAGCTTAGGGGCGGGAGACACAGATACGCAGTATTTT. It codes for CASSLGAGDTDTQYF.